Sequencing of this TCR beta chain was carried out in a study of blood T cell repertoires in COVID-19. Authors' methods: For nucleated cells, counts were estimated from reference gene primer amplification. Sequencing was performed with immunoSEQ multiplex PCR; in TCRdb, only in-frame clones are kept and a portion is missing. The V and J calls and the clone size are those of that table, but D and trimming were determined from the DNA. The data contain over 75,000 clones, 70% to 85% of them singletons. This clone appeared a single time. CDR3 size: 18 residues. Germline CDR1 MDHEN, CDR2 SYDVKM. Unmatched junction bases numbered 16, after V lost 5 bases and J lost 3 bases.

Material for sequencing was peripheral blood. This clonotype was obtained from a man between 65 and 85 years old with acute or convalescent COVID-19. The chain combines TRBV28 with TRBJ2-4; 7 bases fit TRBD2. The CDR3 here is CASSPSGGVTWGKNIQYF. In DNA form, the CDR3 reads TGTGCCAGCAGTCCCAGTGGGGGGGTGACTTGGGGCAAAAACATTCAGTACTTC.